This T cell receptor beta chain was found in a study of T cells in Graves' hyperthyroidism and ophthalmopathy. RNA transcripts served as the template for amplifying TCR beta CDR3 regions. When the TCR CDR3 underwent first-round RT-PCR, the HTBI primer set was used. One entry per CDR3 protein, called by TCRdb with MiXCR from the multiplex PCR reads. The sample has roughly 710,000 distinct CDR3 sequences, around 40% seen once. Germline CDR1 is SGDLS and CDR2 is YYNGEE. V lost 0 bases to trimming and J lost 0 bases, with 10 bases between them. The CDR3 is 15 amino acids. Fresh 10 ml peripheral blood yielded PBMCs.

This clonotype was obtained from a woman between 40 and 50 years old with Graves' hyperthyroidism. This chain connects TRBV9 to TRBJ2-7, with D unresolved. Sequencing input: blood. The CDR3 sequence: CASSVGAVFSYEQYF. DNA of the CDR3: TGTGCCAGCAGCGTAGGTGCAGTTTTCTCCTACGAGCAGTACTTC.